The 12 T cell receptor beta chains below come from one sample, sequenced in a study of blood T cell repertoires in COVID-19. Assay: immunoSEQ multiplex PCR; the TCRdb copy retains only in-frame clones and omits some. The sample shows over 110,000 clones, 88% of them seen only once. Sample: peripheral blood. All receptors derive from a human donor in a cohort sampled during active COVID-19.

The genes are TRBV19 and TRBJ2-1, with D possibly TRBD2 on 6 matching bases. V was cut by 7 bases and J by 6 bases, with 13 bases left in between. The germline CDR1 and CDR2 sequences are LNHDA and SQIVND (reference sequence). The CDR3 is made up of 13 amino acids. The CDR3 DNA sequence: TGTGCCAGTATGTCGAGGAGGGGCAATGAGCAGTTCTTC. Residues: CASMSRRGNEQFF.

The chain is built from TRBV27 and TRBJ2-2; D remains ambiguous. The CDR3 totals 14 residues. V was pared by 4 bases and J by 6 bases, with 12 bases between. Germline loops: CDR1 MNHEY, CDR2 SMNVEV (reference sequence). CDR3 region: CASSYLSQAGELFF. The CDR3 coding sequence is TGTGCCAGCAGTTATTTGTCCCAGGCCGGGGAGCTGTTTTTT.

The chain uses TRBV5-1 and TRBJ1-2; D not certain. V was cut by 3 bases and J by 4 bases, with 16 bases left in between. Germline V gives CDR1 SGHRS, CDR2 YFSETQ. This CDR3 spans 15 amino acids. The CDR3 here is CASSWRSYSPYGYTF. The CDR3 DNA sequence: TGCGCCAGCAGCTGGAGGAGCTATTCTCCCTATGGCTACACCTTC.

The CDR3: CASRGTGAGQPQHF. CDR3 bases: TGTGCCAGCAGGGGGACAGGGGCGGGACAGCCCCAGCATTTT. The genes are TRBV2 and TRBJ1-5; 10 positions match TRBD1. The germline gives CDR1 SNHLY, CDR2 FYNNEI. There are 14 residues in the CDR3. V lost 6 bases to trimming and J lost 7 bases; unmatched junction nucleotides: 6.

The chain combines TRBV5-5 with TRBJ1-4; D remains unclear. Per the germline V gene, CDR1 is SGHKS and CDR2 is YYEKEE (reference sequence). This CDR3 contains 16 residues. The V gene lost 0 bases and the J gene lost 8 bases, with 17 bases spanning the gap. CDR3 residues: CASSLAGLLGDEKLFF. CDR3 bases: TGTGCCAGCAGCTTGGCCGGACTACTGGGAGACGAAAAACTGTTTTTT.

The V gene is TRBV19, the J gene TRBJ1-1, with D unclear. V lost 0 bases and J lost 1, with 9 bases in between. Germline CDR1 is LNHDA and CDR2 is SQIVND (reference sequence). The CDR3 is 15 residues long. The CDR3 loop reads CASSIDLEANTEAFF. CDR3 in DNA: TGTGCCAGTAGTATAGATCTGGAGGCGAACACTGAAGCTTTCTTT.

The rearrangement joins TRBV30 to TRBJ1-5; D possibly corresponds to TRBD1 (6 bases). The CDR3 has 14 residues. The V gene's germline CDR1 is GTSNPN and CDR2 SVGIG (reference sequence). Trimming shortened V by 4 bases and J by 0 bases, and 10 bases separated the two germline ends. The CDR3 DNA sequence: TGTGCCTGGACCACAGGGAATAGCAATCAGCCCCAGCATTTT. Protein sequence: CAWTTGNSNQPQHF. Full variable domain (outside the CDR3, taken from reference TRBV30 and TRBJ1-5): SQTIHQWPATLVQPVGSPLSLECTVEGTSNPNLYWYRQAAGRGLQLLFYSVGIGQISSEVPQNLSASRPQDRQFILSSKKLLLSDSGFYLCAWTTGNSNQPQHFGDGTRLSIL.

With regard to this clone: This sample also contains other DNA sequences that code for the same CDR3. The V call is TRBV6-1, the J call TRBJ1-5; D is perhaps TRBD1 (6 bases). Trimming shortened V by 2 bases and J by 0 bases, and 11 bases separated the two germline ends. This CDR3 contains 16 residues. From germline, CDR1 is MNHNS and CDR2 SASEGT. CDR3 bases: TGTGCCAGCAGTGAAAGACAGGCTTATAGCAATCAGCCCCAGCATTTT. This codes for CASSERQAYSNQPQHF.

The rearrangement links TRBV12-3 or TRBV12-4 to TRBJ1-6; possibly TRBD1 for D (6 bases). The CDR3 totals 13 residues. The V end lost 6 bases, the J end lost 7 bases, and 10 bases lay between the germline ends. The CDR3 here is CASSWTENSPLHF. DNA of the CDR3: TGTGCCAGCAGCTGGACAGAGAATTCACCCCTCCACTTT.

The V gene is TRBV27, the J gene TRBJ2-2; 9 bases are shared with TRBD2. CDR3 length equals 19 residues. The germline V gene has CDR1 MNHEY and CDR2 SMNVEV (reference sequence). V trimming: 4 bases; J trimming: 6 bases; junction bases outside the gene matches: 18. DNA of the CDR3: TGTGCCAGCAGTTCCAAAGCGGGGGGAGCTTATAAAGGACCCGGGGAGCTGTTTTTT. It codes for CASSSKAGGAYKGPGELFF.

The V gene is TRBV11-2, the J gene TRBJ2-3; a weak D match, TRBD1 (5 bases). V was clipped by 3 bases and J by 1 base, with 8 bases between them. The CDR3 consists of 14 residues. Per the germline V gene, CDR1 is SGHAT and CDR2 is FQNNGV. CDR3 residues: CASSLGRGTDTQYF. Here the CDR3 DNA reads TGTGCCAGCAGCTTGGGCAGGGGCACAGATACGCAGTATTTT.

In DNA form, the CDR3 reads TGTGCCAGCAGCGTAGGGCTAGCGGGGCCAGATACGCAGTATTTT. It yields the protein CASSVGLAGPDTQYF. The chain couples TRBV9 to TRBJ2-3; 9 bases align to TRBD2. This CDR3 comprises 15 residues. V shed 0 bases and J 4 bases; nucleotides not matched to a gene: 3. Germline V gene sequence: CDR1 SGDLS, CDR2 YYNGEE.